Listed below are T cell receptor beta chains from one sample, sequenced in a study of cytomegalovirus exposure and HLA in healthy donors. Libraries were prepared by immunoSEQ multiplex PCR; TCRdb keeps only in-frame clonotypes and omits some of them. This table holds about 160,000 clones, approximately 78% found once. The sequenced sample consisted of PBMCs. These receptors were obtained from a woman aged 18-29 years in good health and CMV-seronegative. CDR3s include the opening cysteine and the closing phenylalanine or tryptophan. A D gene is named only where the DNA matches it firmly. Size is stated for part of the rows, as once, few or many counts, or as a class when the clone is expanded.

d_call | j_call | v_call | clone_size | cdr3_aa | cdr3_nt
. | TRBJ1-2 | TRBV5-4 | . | CASSLSGFGYTF | TGTGCCAGCAGCTTATCAGGGTTTGGCTACACCTTC
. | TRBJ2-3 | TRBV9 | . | CASSFSVSTDTQYF | TGTGCCAGCAGCTTTAGCGTTAGCACAGATACGCAGTATTTT
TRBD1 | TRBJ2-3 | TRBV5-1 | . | CASSSSDRGGTDTQYF | TGCGCCAGCAGCTCCTCCGACAGGGGTGGTACAGATACGCAGTATTTT
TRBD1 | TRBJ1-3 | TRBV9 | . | CASSRYPGQGIGNTIYF | TGTGCCAGCAGCCGCTATCCGGGACAGGGAATCGGAAACACCATATATTTT
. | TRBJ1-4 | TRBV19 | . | CASSITGSNEKLFF | TGTGCCAGTAGTATAACAGGGTCCAATGAAAAACTGTTTTTT
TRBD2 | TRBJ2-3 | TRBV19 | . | CARVVYPLAGVADTQYF | TGTGCCAGAGTAGTATACCCCCTAGCGGGAGTCGCAGATACGCAGTATTTT
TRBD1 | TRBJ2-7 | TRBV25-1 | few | CASSDIRDRSYEQYF | TGTGCCAGCAGTGATATCCGGGACAGGTCCTACGAGCAGTACTTC
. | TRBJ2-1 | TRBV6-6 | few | CASTLMGTPGNEQFF | TGTGCCAGCACTCTCATGGGCACCCCAGGCAATGAGCAGTTCTTC
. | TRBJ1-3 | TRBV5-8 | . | CASSSVSGNTIYF | TGTGCCAGCAGCTCAGTTTCTGGAAACACCATATATTTT
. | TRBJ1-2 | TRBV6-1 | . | CASRQPDTGYTF | TGTGCCAGCAGGCAGCCGGACACGGGCTACACCTTC
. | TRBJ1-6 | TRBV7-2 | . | CASSSALWAGLYNSPLHF | TGTGCCAGCAGCTCGGCCTTGTGGGCAGGCCTCTATAATTCACCCCTCCACTTT
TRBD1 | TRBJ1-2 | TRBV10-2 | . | CASSERQGSSSGYTF | TGCGCCAGCAGTGAACGACAGGGTTCTTCGTCCGGCTACACCTTC
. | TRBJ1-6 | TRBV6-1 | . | CASRAGGSFSSPLHF | TGTGCCAGCAGGGCCGGGGGAAGTTTCAGCTCACCCCTCCACTTT
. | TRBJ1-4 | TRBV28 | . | CASGLGGGAEKLFF | TGTGCCAGCGGTCTAGGGGGTGGGGCTGAAAAACTGTTTTTT
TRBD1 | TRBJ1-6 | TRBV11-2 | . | CASSLMGQGEGIYNSPLHF | TGTGCCAGCAGCTTAATGGGACAGGGTGAGGGGATCTATAATTCACCCCTCCACTTT
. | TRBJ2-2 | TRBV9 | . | CASSVAGRVITGELFF | TGTGCCAGCAGCGTAGCAGGCAGGGTGATAACCGGGGAGCTGTTTTTT
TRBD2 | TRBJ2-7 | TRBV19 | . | CASSIALAGTYEQYF | TGTGCCAGTAGTATAGCGCTAGCGGGTACCTACGAGCAGTACTTC
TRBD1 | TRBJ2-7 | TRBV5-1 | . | CASSQLGTGGYEQYF | TGCGCCAGCAGCCAACTGGGGACAGGGGGGTACGAGCAGTACTTC
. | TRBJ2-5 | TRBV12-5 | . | CASGLVRASAGPAQYF | TGTGCTAGTGGTTTGGTACGCGCTAGCGCGGGACCGGCCCAGTACTTC
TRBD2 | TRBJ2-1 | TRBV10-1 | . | CASSESAGGKFF | TGCGCCAGCAGTGAGAGCGCGGGGGGAAAGTTCTTC
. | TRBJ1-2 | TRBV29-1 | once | CSAETSPYGYTF | TGCAGCGCGGAGACGAGTCCTTATGGCTACACCTTC
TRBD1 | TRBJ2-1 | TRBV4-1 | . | CASSQEGFGTGVYNEQFF | TGCGCCAGCAGCCAAGAAGGGTTTGGGACAGGGGTCTACAATGAGCAGTTCTTC
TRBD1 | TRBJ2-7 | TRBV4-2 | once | CASSQEGTGGHEQYF | TGTGCCAGCAGCCAAGAGGGGACAGGGGGCCACGAGCAGTACTTC
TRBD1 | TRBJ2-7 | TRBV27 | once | CASTSTGTGVYEQYF | TGTGCCAGCACCTCTACCGGGACAGGGGTCTACGAGCAGTACTTC
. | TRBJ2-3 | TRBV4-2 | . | CASSQGSGRQTSTDTQYF | TGTGCCAGCAGCCAAGGAAGTGGCAGACAGACTAGCACAGATACGCAGTATTTT
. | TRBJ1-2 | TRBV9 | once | CASSVGQGYYGYTF | TGTGCCAGCAGCGTAGGGCAGGGATACTATGGCTACACCTTC
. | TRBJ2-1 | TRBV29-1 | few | CSVEEGHLYNEQFF | TGCAGCGTTGAAGAGGGACATCTCTACAATGAGCAGTTCTTC
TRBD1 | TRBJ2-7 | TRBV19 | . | CASSNFVGQGAYEQYF | TGTGCCAGTAGTAATTTTGTAGGACAGGGGGCCTACGAGCAGTACTTC
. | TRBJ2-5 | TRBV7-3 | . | CASSPQGLQETQYF | TGTGCCAGCAGCCCACAGGGTCTCCAAGAGACCCAGTACTTC
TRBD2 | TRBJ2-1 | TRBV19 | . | CASSLFGTSGGANEQFF | TGTGCCAGTAGTCTCTTCGGGACTAGCGGGGGGGCCAATGAGCAGTTCTTC
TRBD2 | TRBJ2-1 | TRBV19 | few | CASSIGWGSGNPAAEQFF | TGTGCCAGTAGTATAGGGTGGGGTAGCGGGAACCCAGCGGCTGAGCAGTTCTTC
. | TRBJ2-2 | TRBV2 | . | CASSEGANTGELFF | TGTGCCAGCAGTGAGGGAGCGAACACCGGGGAGCTGTTTTTT
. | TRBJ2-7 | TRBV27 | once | CAAGISAHYEQYF | TGTGCCGCGGGGATTTCGGCGCACTACGAGCAGTACTTC
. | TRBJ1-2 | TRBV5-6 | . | CASSAVGNYGYTF | TGTGCCAGCAGCGCGGTCGGAAACTATGGCTACACCTTC
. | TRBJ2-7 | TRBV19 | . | CASSMGAGPEQYF | TGTGCCAGTAGTATGGGCGCAGGGCCCGAGCAGTACTTC
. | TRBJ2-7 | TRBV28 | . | CASSIPSGAGEQYF | TGTGCCAGCAGTATCCCGTCTGGGGCTGGCGAGCAGTACTTC
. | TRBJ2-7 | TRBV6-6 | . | CASSYNGEEQYF | TGTGCCAGCAGTTACAATGGAGAGGAGCAGTACTTC
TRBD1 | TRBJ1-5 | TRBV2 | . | CASSLQTGGNQPQHF | TGTGCCAGCAGTCTCCAGACAGGGGGGAATCAGCCCCAGCATTTT
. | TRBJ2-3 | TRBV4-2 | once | CASSQDRGGLITDTQYF | TGTGCCAGCAGCCAAGATCGTGGGGGCCTGATCACAGATACGCAGTATTTT
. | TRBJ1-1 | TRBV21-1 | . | CASSRNGGAGGTEAFF | TGTGCCAGCAGCAGAAACGGCGGGGCCGGGGGCACTGAAGCTTTCTTT
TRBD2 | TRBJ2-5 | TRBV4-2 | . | CASSQDREREALRETQYF | TGTGCCAGCAGCCAAGATAGGGAGCGGGAGGCACTCAGAGAGACCCAGTACTTC
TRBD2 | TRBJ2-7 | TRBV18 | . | CASSPTSGGAVEQYF | TGTGCCAGCTCACCCACTAGCGGGGGGGCTGTCGAGCAGTACTTC
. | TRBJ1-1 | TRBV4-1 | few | CASSQGLGQTYTEAFF | TGCGCCAGCAGCCAAGGTTTAGGACAGACCTACACTGAAGCTTTCTTT
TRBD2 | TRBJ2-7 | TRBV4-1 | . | CASSQQAGDLGYEQYF | TGCGCCAGCAGCCAGCAGGCGGGGGATTTAGGCTACGAGCAGTACTTC
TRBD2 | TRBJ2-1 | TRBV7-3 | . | CASSLTGGGADPREQFF | TGTGCCAGCAGCTTAACGGGCGGGGGGGCCGACCCTCGAGAGCAGTTCTTC
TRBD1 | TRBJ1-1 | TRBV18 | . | CASSGDRETEAFF | TGTGCCAGCTCAGGGGACAGGGAAACTGAAGCTTTCTTT